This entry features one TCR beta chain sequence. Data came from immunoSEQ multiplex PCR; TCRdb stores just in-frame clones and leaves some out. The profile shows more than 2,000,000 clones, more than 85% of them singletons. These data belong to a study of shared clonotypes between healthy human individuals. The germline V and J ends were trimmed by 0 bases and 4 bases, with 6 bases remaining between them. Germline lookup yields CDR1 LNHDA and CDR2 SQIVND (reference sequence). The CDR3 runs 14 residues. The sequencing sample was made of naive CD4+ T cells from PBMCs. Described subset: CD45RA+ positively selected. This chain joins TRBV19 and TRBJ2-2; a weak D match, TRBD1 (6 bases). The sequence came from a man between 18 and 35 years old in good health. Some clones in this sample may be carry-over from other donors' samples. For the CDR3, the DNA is TGTGCCAGTAGTATAGACAGGGGCACCGGGGAGCTGTTTTTT. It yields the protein CASSIDRGTGELFF.